These T cell receptor beta chains were read from a single sample in a study of post-analysis software for immune sequencing data. TCRdb analysed the PCR reads with MiXCR anew, one entry per CDR3 protein. Of 750,000 to 950,000 distinct CDR3 sequences listed, roughly 50% are singletons. The sequenced material came from blood. The receptor set was obtained from a girl aged 10-17 years with multiple sclerosis. CDR3s include the opening cysteine and the closing phenylalanine or tryptophan. Clone size is not always given. Where it is, it says once, few, many or a class for expanded clones.

clone size	J gene	V gene	CDR3 protein
.	TRBJ1-5	TRBV5-6	CASSTYKVVFNQPQHF
.	TRBJ2-4	TRBV12-3/TRBV12-4	CASSLVHIAKNIQYF
.	TRBJ2-1	TRBV3-1	CASSQAWGLAGASSYNEQFF
.	TRBJ2-7	TRBV7-9	CASSYLAGGPTSYEQYF
few	TRBJ2-1	TRBV12-3/TRBV12-4	CASSLTGRYNEQFF
.	TRBJ1-1	TRBV2	CASSERGHNTEAFF
.	TRBJ2-3	TRBV6-5	CASSYSRLANTDTQYF
few	TRBJ2-4	TRBV5-1	CASSLDPDLAEQYF
.	TRBJ2-7	TRBV5-1	CASSSGGRDYEQYF
.	TRBJ1-2	TRBV7-6	CASSHGLNNYGYTF
.	TRBJ2-7	TRBV7-2	CASSQSGLAGASLYEQYF
few	TRBJ2-3	TRBV29-1	CSVEGLPADTQYF
.	TRBJ2-4	TRBV5-1	CASRQGRQNIQYF
once	TRBJ2-3	TRBV5-8	CASSLERLAGTDTQYF
.	TRBJ2-1	TRBV15	CATSRWTGRLSNEQFF
.	TRBJ1-2	TRBV20-1	CSARDPPYRDSLYGYTF
.	TRBJ2-7	TRBV6-1	CASSEGIRGSYEQYF
.	TRBJ2-3	TRBV7-8	CASSPLGTGFTDTQYF
few	TRBJ2-3	TRBV5-1	CASSPLPGNQHTQYF
few	.	TRBV12-3/TRBV12-4	CASSPDGRETQYF
.	TRBJ2-7	TRBV4-1	CASSQPGLAGDEQYF
few	TRBJ2-7	TRBV27	CASGRGNSYEQYF
few	TRBJ2-7	TRBV3-1	CASKSGRGSYEQYF
.	TRBJ1-1	TRBV19	CASRPQGARGTEAFF
.	TRBJ2-7	TRBV7-6	CASSPRGHRSSYEQYF
.	TRBJ2-1	TRBV29-1	CSVEVLSGGSDNEQFF
.	TRBJ2-7	TRBV5-1	CASSLAVGGSQTYEQYF
.	TRBJ2-2	TRBV5-6	CASSWRILTGPLRRNTGELFF
.	.	TRBV30	CAWEGLAQETQYF
.	TRBJ2-6	TRBV7-9	CASSASGTGSGANVLTF
.	.	TRBV5-1	CASRVAANEQYF
many	TRBJ1-2	TRBV29-1	CSVGDRNYGYTF
.	TRBJ2-1	TRBV7-3	CASSSSQYNEQFF
once	TRBJ1-4	TRBV3-1	CASSSRTAGVRDEKLFF
once	.	TRBV20-1	CRARTRHSRQFF
.	TRBJ2-7	TRBV4-2	CASSPVGSGGFEQYF
.	TRBJ2-1	TRBV6-1	CASRRLAGGVGEQFF
.	TRBJ1-2	TRBV12-5	CASGLGLGDDGYTF
.	TRBJ1-6	TRBV7-2	CASSFQGSPLHF
.	TRBJ2-4	TRBV28	CASSSASLQYF
.	.	TRBV6-6	CASRPRQGGDEQYF
.	TRBJ2-7	TRBV30	CASMRGAYEQYF
.	TRBJ2-3	TRBV5-1	CASSQGVVGTDTQYF
.	TRBJ2-7	TRBV10-2	CASSTASPYEQYF
.	TRBJ2-1	TRBV6-5	CASSQSGTGRHEQFF
.	TRBJ2-7	TRBV5-1	CASSLWGGSYEQYF
few	TRBJ1-2	TRBV10-3	CAISGGWGALLKYGYTF